What follows are 25 T cell receptor beta chains derived from one specimen sequenced in a study of OX40 agonist ivuxolimab in advanced cancers. Method: immunoSEQ multiplex PCR; TCRdb's copy keeps in-frame clones and lacks some. Among about 82,000 clones listed, 90% to 95% were seen once. Material: CD4+ or CD8+ T cells sorted from blood, obtained in a trial of the OX40 agonist ivuxolimab. These receptors were obtained from an adult with an advanced solid tumor such as melanoma, head and neck, liver or kidney cancer.

This sequence joins TRBV28 and TRBJ1-5; D may be TRBD1 (6 bases). Germline assignment: CDR1 MDHEN and CDR2 SYDVKM. CDR3 length: 14 residues. Trimming cost V 5 bases and J 8 bases, with 16 bases left between them. CDR3 residues: CASSAGGRPEPQHF. The DNA for the CDR3 is TGTGCCAGCAGTGCGGGGGGGCGGCCAGAGCCCCAGCATTTT. Filled out from reference TRBV28 and TRBJ1-5, the complete variable domain reads DVKVTQSSRYLVKRTGEKVFLECVQDMDHENMFWYRQDPGLGLRLIYFSYDVKMKEKGDIPEGYSVSREKKERFSLILESASTNQTSMYLCASSAGGRPEPQHFGDGTRLSIL.

The rearrangement links TRBV5-4 to TRBJ2-7; D gene ambiguous. Germline CDR1 and CDR2: SGHNT and YYREEE (reference sequence). V was cut by 2 bases and J by 5 bases, with 11 bases left in between. The CDR3 is 13 amino acids. CDR3 residues: CASSFGLKDEQYF. CDR3 DNA sequence: TGTGCCAGCAGCTTCGGCCTTAAGGACGAGCAGTACTTC. Variable domain in full (rest from reference TRBV5-4 and TRBJ2-7): ETGVTQSPTHLIKTRGQQVTLRCSSQSGHNTVSWYQQALGQGPQFIFQYYREEENGRGNFPPRFSGLQFPNYSSELNVNALELDDSALYLCASSFGLKDEQYFGPGTRLTVT.

This chain's CDR3 is CASSLGLARSHDEQFF. Written as DNA, the CDR3 is TGTGCCAGCAGCTTAGGATTGGCTAGATCGCACGATGAGCAGTTCTTC. The chain uses TRBV7-9 and TRBJ2-1, with no clear D. The length of the CDR3 is 16 residues. V lost 1 base, J lost 8 bases, and 18 bases lay in between. In germline, CDR1 is SEHNR, CDR2 FQNEAQ (reference sequence).

This sequence joins TRBV7-9 and TRBJ1-2; D gene uncertain. Trimming shortened V by 7 bases and J by 4 bases, and 7 bases separated the two germline ends. Looked up from germline, CDR1 is SEHNR and CDR2 is FQNEAQ (reference sequence). CDR3 length: 11 amino acids. The CDR3 protein is CASTSSYGYTF. The CDR3 bases are TGTGCCAGCACCTCGAGCTATGGCTACACCTTC.

The chain combines TRBV28 with TRBJ1-2, with D possibly TRBD1 on 5 matching bases. The germline gives CDR1 MDHEN, CDR2 SYDVKM. CDR3 length: 12 amino acids. V lost 10 bases to trimming and J lost 4 bases, with 13 bases between them. The CDR3 bases are TGTGCCACCCCCGCAGGGCTCTATGGCTACACCTTC. This encodes CATPAGLYGYTF.

This chain joins TRBV11-2 and TRBJ2-5, with TRBD1 as a possible D gene (5 bases). Germline V gene data show CDR1 as SGHAT and CDR2 as FQNNGV. The CDR3 consists of 14 residues. V shed 0 bases and J shed 5 bases, with 10 bases lying between them. CDR3 region: CASSLDTGSETQYF. As DNA, the CDR3 is TGTGCCAGCAGCTTAGATACAGGATCGGAGACCCAGTACTTC.

This clone was seen just once. The V call is TRBV27, the J call TRBJ2-1; 10 bases line up with TRBD2. The J segment lost 6 bases and the V segment lost 3 bases, leaving 8 bases of the junction unmatched. There are 16 residues in the CDR3. Germline V CDR1 and CDR2: MNHEY, SMNVEV (reference sequence). CDR3: CASSFSGRSSSNEQFF. DNA for the CDR3: TGTGCCAGCAGTTTTAGCGGGAGGTCTAGTAGCAATGAGCAGTTCTTC.

The gene calls are TRBV6-7 and TRBJ2-1, with TRBD2 matching over 7 bases. TRBV6-7 is an open reading frame, and its role is uncertain. This CDR3 contains 17 residues. With 5 bases clipped from V and 3 bases from J, the junction kept 13 bases outside the gene matches. The CDR3 here is CASSPKRDGGSYNEQFF. For the CDR3, the DNA is TGTGCCAGCAGTCCCAAGAGGGATGGCGGGAGCTACAATGAGCAGTTCTTC.

V and J are TRBV5-5 and TRBJ1-5; tentative D call: TRBD1 (5 bases). Per the germline V gene, CDR1 is SGHKS and CDR2 is YYEKEE (reference sequence). The germline V and J ends were trimmed by 5 bases and 1 base, with 10 bases remaining between them. CDR3 size: 14 residues. CDR3 bases: TGTGCCAGCAGGGTACAGGCAAGCAATCAGCCCCAGCATTTT. This gives the protein CASRVQASNQPQHF.

About this clone: The sample carries other DNA sequences with the same CDR3. This chain uses TRBV5-6 with TRBJ2-2, with D hard to call. The CDR3 is 12 residues long. Deletions cut 3 bases from V and 8 bases from J, with 8 bases between. From germline, CDR1 is SGHDT and CDR2 YYEEEE. The CDR3 protein is CASSSVTGELFF. The DNA of the CDR3 is TGTGCCAGCAGCTCCGTAACTGGGGAGCTGTTTTTT. Combining the CDR3 with reference TRBV5-6 and TRBJ2-2 gives the whole variable domain DAGVTQSPTHLIKTRGQQVTLRCSPKSGHDTVSWYQQALGQGPQFIFQYYEEEERQRGNFPDRFSGHQFPNYSSELNVNALLLGDSALYLCASSSVTGELFFGEGSRLTVL.

The chain combines TRBV11-2 with TRBJ1-3, with 12 nucleotides matching TRBD1. Germline CDR1 reads SGHAT; CDR2 reads FQNNGV. J was trimmed by 4 bases and V by 5 bases; bases with no gene match: 6. The CDR3 consists of 16 residues. This chain's CDR3 is CASSPGTGGSGNTIYF. The DNA for the CDR3 is TGTGCCAGCAGCCCCGGGACAGGGGGCTCAGGAAACACCATATATTTT.

V and J are TRBV25-1 and TRBJ1-6, with 7 positions matching TRBD1. CDR3 length equals 15 residues. The junction had 3 bases not matched to a gene; V was cut back by 1 base and J by 6 bases. CDR1 and CDR2 (germline): MGHDK, SYGVNS. The CDR3 DNA reads as TGTGCCAGCAGTGAATTTACAGGGGTTAATTCACCCCTCCACTTT. Translation: CASSEFTGVNSPLHF.

This chain links TRBV6-1 with TRBJ2-5; TRBD2 agrees at 10 bases. The CDR3 contains 13 residues. Looked up from germline, CDR1 is MNHNS and CDR2 is SASEGT. The ends lost 6 bases at V and 5 bases at J; junction bases unmatched: 3. CDR3 region: CASRGLAAETQYF. The CDR3 nucleotides read TGTGCCAGCAGAGGACTAGCGGCCGAGACCCAGTACTTC.

The J gene is TRBJ2-1, the V gene TRBV2; D gene unclear. The CDR3 extends over 11 amino acids. Deletions cut 8 bases from V and 7 bases from J, with 9 bases between. CDR1 SNHLY and CDR2 FYNNEI come from the germline V gene. As DNA, the CDR3 is TGTGCCAGCGACGAATCGAATGAGCAGTTCTTC. Translated, it gives CASDESNEQFF.

The J gene is TRBJ2-5, the V gene TRBV5-1; D not certain. CDR1 is SGHRS, CDR2 YFSETQ, per germline. The CDR3 length is 14 residues. V was shortened by 2 bases and J by 5 bases, with 13 bases between the two germline ends. The CDR3 DNA sequence: TGCGCCAGCAGCTTACAGAACGACCGGGAGACCCAGTACTTC. Amino acid sequence: CASSLQNDRETQYF.

The rearrangement uses TRBV2 and TRBJ1-1, with D possibly matching TRBD1 (5 bases). The V end was cut by 4 bases, the J end by 4 bases, with 16 bases between. The CDR3 runs 15 residues. Germline V CDR1 and CDR2: SNHLY, FYNNEI. Here the CDR3 reads CASSVGVPRGTEAFF. The CDR3 DNA reads TGTGCCAGCAGTGTAGGGGTCCCGAGGGGCACTGAAGCTTTCTTT.

This chain links TRBV11-3 with TRBJ1-3; D not resolved. CDR3 length equals 16 residues. Germline V gene lookup returns CDR1 SGHNT and CDR2 YENEEA. V lost 0 bases and J 3 bases, leaving 12 bases between the germline ends. CDR3 amino acids: CASSLDIVVHGNTIYF. CDR3 bases: TGTGCCAGCAGCTTAGATATAGTTGTGCATGGAAACACCATATATTTT.

This clone was counted a few times. The chain has TRBV6-5 and TRBJ2-7; weak D call: TRBD2 (6 bases). Germline-derived CDR1 and CDR2 are MNHEY and SVGAGI. Trimming cost V 6 bases and J 1 base, with 10 bases left between them. This CDR3 is 13 amino acids long. The CDR3 nucleotides read TGTGCCAGCAGCCTAGGGACTTCCTACGAGCAGTACTTC. This sequence encodes CASSLGTSYEQYF.

V and J are TRBV5-4 and TRBJ2-5; D not resolved. Germline V lookup: CDR1 SGHNT, CDR2 YYREEE (reference sequence). V was cut by 2 bases and J by 3 bases, with 2 bases left in between. The CDR3 sequence is 11 residues long. The CDR3 DNA follows: TGTGCCAGCAGCTTAGAAGAGACCCAGTACTTC. Protein product: CASSLEETQYF.

V is TRBV9 and J is TRBJ2-3, with 11 bases fitting TRBD2. J lost 2 bases, V lost 5 bases, and 10 bases had no gene match. The CDR3 has 17 amino acids. Germline CDR1 and CDR2: SGDLS and YYNGEE. CDR3: CASSLTTSGDVTDTQYF. CDR3 DNA: TGTGCCAGCAGTTTAACGACTAGCGGGGATGTCACAGATACGCAGTATTTT.

V and J are TRBV18 and TRBJ2-7; TRBD1 might be the D (6 bases). Per the germline V gene, CDR1 is KGHSH and CDR2 is LQKENI. Trimming removed 3 bases from V and 0 bases from J, with 12 bases in between. CDR3 length: 15 amino acids. The CDR3 region is CASSPLGQNSYEQYF. The CDR3 nucleotides are TGTGCCAGCTCACCCCTCGGACAGAACTCCTACGAGCAGTACTTC.

This clone was seen only once. The CDR3 bases are TGTGCCTGGAGTGACGGGGAGGGGGGGAGTGAAAAACTGTTTTTT. Its protein product is CAWSDGEGGSEKLFF. The chain couples TRBV30 to TRBJ1-4; weak D call: TRBD1 (6 bases). This CDR3 has 15 residues. Trimming left V 1 base short and J 7 bases short, with 16 bases between. The germline V gene encodes CDR1 GTSNPN and CDR2 SVGIG (reference sequence).

The gene calls are TRBV11-2 and TRBJ2-7, with 10 bases fitting TRBD2. V was clipped by 5 bases and J by 6 bases; unmatched bases: 4. The CDR3 totals 13 residues. The germline gives CDR1 SGHAT, CDR2 FQNNGV. The CDR3 DNA is TGTGCCAGCAGCCCGGGACTAGCGTCCGAGCAGTACTTC. The encoded protein is CASSPGLASEQYF.

The chain links TRBV5-1 to TRBJ2-5, with 12 nucleotides matching TRBD2. The V and J ends lost 0 bases and 5 bases, in that order; junction bases with no gene match: 2. The CDR3 length is 15 residues. Germline CDR1 SGHRS, CDR2 YFSETQ. The CDR3 DNA is TGCGCCAGCAGCTTGGGGCTAGCGGGAGGGGAGACCCAGTACTTC. Amino acid sequence: CASSLGLAGGETQYF. Drawing the rest from reference TRBV5-1 and TRBJ2-5, the complete variable domain is KAGVTQTPRYLIKTRGQQVTLSCSPISGHRSVSWYQQTPGQGLQFLFEYFSETQRNKGNFPGRFSGRQFSNSRSEMNVSTLELGDSALYLCASSLGLAGGETQYFGPGTRLLVL.

This clone has just one count. The rearrangement links TRBV6-6 to TRBJ2-1; TRBD2 might be the D (6 bases). Germline-derived CDR1 and CDR2 are MNHNY and SVGAGI (reference sequence). This CDR3 spans 16 amino acids. Trimming shortened V by 2 bases and J by 2 bases, and 13 bases separated the two germline ends. CDR3 in amino acids: CASSYNPRGPYNEQFF. In DNA, the CDR3 is TGTGCCAGCAGTTACAACCCGCGGGGACCCTACAATGAGCAGTTCTTC.